This TCR beta chain was documented in a study of OX40 agonist ivuxolimab in advanced cancers. Looking at the study overall: Dose-escalation patients were diagnosed with hepatocellular carcinoma, melanoma, renal cell cancer or head and neck cancer. Earlier treatment with anti-PD-1, anti-PD-L1 or anti-CTLA-4 was permitted, and over 35% had received some. Study-level results: Expanded clones were, on average, more numerous in CD8+ T cells than in CD4+.

Using immunoSEQ multiplex PCR, the repertoire was profiled, and TCRdb retains in-frame clones only, with some absent. The data contain approximately 10,000 clones, 76% of them singletons. Comment on this clone: Its antigen is unidentified.

The germline CDR1 and CDR2 sequences are SGHNT and YENEEA. This CDR3 has 13 residues. The V gene lost 3 bases and the J gene lost 1 base, with 6 bases spanning the gap. This TCR came from an adult with an advanced solid tumor such as melanoma, head and neck, liver or kidney cancer. The sequencing used CD4+ or CD8+ T cells sorted from blood, collected in a trial of the OX40 agonist ivuxolimab. V is TRBV11-3 and J is TRBJ1-1; D remains ambiguous. The CDR3 DNA follows: TGTGCCAGCAGCTTTGCAGGGAACACTGAAGCTTTCTTT. Translation gives CASSFAGNTEAFF.